Described below is a single TCR beta chain sequence and its context. Isolated RNA was reverse transcribed into cDNA used as the sequencing template. Sequencing was performed with immunoSEQ multiplex PCR; in TCRdb, only in-frame clones are kept and a portion is missing. The data contain more than 90,000 clones, more than 30% of them singletons. Germline CDR1 reads MGHDK; CDR2 reads SYGVNS. CDR3 length equals 18 residues. Trimming removed 2 bases from V and 2 bases from J, with 19 bases in between. This sample stems from a study of CD8+ T cells in alopecia areata. Sequenced: CD4+ T cells sorted from blood. This sequence joins TRBV25-1 and TRBJ1-5; D is ambiguous. The source of this sequence is a human donor with alopecia areata. The CDR3 DNA is TGTGCCAGCAGTGAAAACGGTCGGGCCCGTGGAGGCAATCAGCCCCAGCATTTT. It codes for CASSENGRARGGNQPQHF.